This TCR beta chain was captured in a study of neurological immune-mediated disorders. CD4+ or CD8+ T cells, around 1 million per library, were used for sorted libraries. CDR3 size: 13 residues. V was cut by 5 bases and J by 3 bases, with 13 bases left in between. CDR1 is GTSNPN and CDR2 is SVGIG in the germline V gene (reference sequence). Via MiXCR, TCRdb re-called the 5' RACE reads, giving one row per CDR3 protein. The profile covers about 20,000 distinct CDR3 sequences, with approximately 6.8% appearing a single time and around 17% taken by the ten largest. This clonotype was observed many times. The TCR originated in a woman aged 25 to 39 with HTLV-1-associated myelopathy (HAM/TSP). The chain joins TRBV30 to TRBJ1-1; D is ambiguous. The sequenced sample was CD8+ T cells from blood. CDR3 protein: CAWAASGYTEAFF. The CDR3 DNA reads TGTGCCTGGGCCGCGAGCGGTTACACTGAAGCTTTCTTT.